The subject of this entry is one T cell receptor (beta chain). These data originate in a study of blood T cell repertoires in COVID-19. The overall study: Whether acute or convalescent, the COVID-19 samples came from the United States, Italy and Spain. The cDNA or gDNA used as material had been derived from T cells, B-cell-depleted T cells, or PBMCs.

V was clipped by 0 bases and J by 3 bases; unmatched bases: 3. This CDR3 has 16 residues. Germline CDR1 and CDR2: MGHRA and YSYEKL. In the authors' workflow: Estimates of nucleated cell counts were drawn from the amplification of reference gene primers. The method was immunoSEQ multiplex PCR; TCRdb's version includes in-frame clones alone and lacks a portion of them. V, J and clone size are those of that table, while D and trimming were read from the DNA. The sample holds approximately 41,000 clones, around nine tenths seen once. The chain has TRBV4-1 and TRBJ2-3; 10 bases map to TRBD1. Source material: peripheral blood. The origin of this receptor is a man aged 50-59 years with active COVID-19. The CDR3 DNA reads TGCGCCAGCAGCCAAGAAGGGACAGGGGCGACAGATACGCAGTATTTT. Its translation: CASSQEGTGATDTQYF.